This TCR beta chain is drawn from a study of radiotherapy plus CTLA-4 blockade in lung cancer. Study-level background: Of all patients, more than 15% responded objectively and approximately 30% showed disease control.

This clone was seen a few times. The protocol was immunoSEQ multiplex PCR, while the TCRdb copy is restricted to in-frame clones and leaves out a portion. The profile shows around 90,000 clones, approximately 82% of them singletons. V shed 1 base, J shed 2 bases, and the junction held 0 bases outside the gene matches. This CDR3 comprises 15 residues. Germline V gene sequence: CDR1 LNHDA, CDR2 SQIVND (reference sequence). Focal radiation and CTLA-4 blockade (ipilimumab) were tested in chemo-refractory metastatic non-small-cell lung cancer patients. The chain combines TRBV19 with TRBJ2-1, with 9 bases that match TRBD2. The sequence was collected from a human donor with non-small cell lung cancer that progressed on radiotherapy plus ipilimumab. This specimen was peripheral blood, taken from a patient treated with radiotherapy plus ipilimumab. The CDR3 here is CASSIGTSAYNEQFF. In DNA, the CDR3 is TGTGCCAGTAGTATAGGGACTAGCGCCTACAATGAGCAGTTCTTC. Combining the CDR3 with reference TRBV19 and TRBJ2-1 gives the whole variable domain DGGITQSPKYLFRKEGQNVTLSCEQNLNHDAMYWYRQDPGQGLRLIYYSQIVNDFQKGDIAEGYSVSREKKESFPLTVTSAQKNPTAFYLCASSIGTSAYNEQFFGPGTRLTVL.